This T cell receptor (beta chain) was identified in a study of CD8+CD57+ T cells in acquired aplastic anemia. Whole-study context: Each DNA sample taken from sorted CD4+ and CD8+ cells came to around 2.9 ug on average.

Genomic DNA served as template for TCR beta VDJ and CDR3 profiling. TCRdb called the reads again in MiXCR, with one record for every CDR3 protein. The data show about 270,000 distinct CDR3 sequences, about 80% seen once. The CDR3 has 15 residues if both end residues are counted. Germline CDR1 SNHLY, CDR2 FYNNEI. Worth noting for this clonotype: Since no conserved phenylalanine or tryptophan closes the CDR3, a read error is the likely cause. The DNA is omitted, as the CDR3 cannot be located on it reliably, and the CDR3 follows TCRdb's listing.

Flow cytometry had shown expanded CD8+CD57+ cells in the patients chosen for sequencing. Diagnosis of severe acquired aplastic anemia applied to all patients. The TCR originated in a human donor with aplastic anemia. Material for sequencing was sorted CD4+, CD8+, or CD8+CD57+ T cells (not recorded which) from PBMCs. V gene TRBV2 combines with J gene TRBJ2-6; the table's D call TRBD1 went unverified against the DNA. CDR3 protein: CASGDGGTDTQYFAS.